One and the same sample provided the 17 T cell receptor beta chains below, sequenced in a study of spatial heterogeneity in lung cancer. Time point reported: blood at routine non-recurrence follow-up after resection. Whole RNA obtained from tumor, nontumor lung or frozen PBMC underwent sequencing without sorting. TCRdb reprocessed the 5' RACE reads via MiXCR and lists one record per CDR3 protein. The sample has fewer than 55,000 distinct CDR3 sequences; roughly 7.4% are singletons. The specimen was PBMCs, collected at follow-up. The receptors originated from a female donor with early-stage non-small cell lung cancer.

This clonotype has just a few counts. The chain uses TRBV27 and TRBJ1-5, with D possibly matching TRBD1 (5 bases). Germline CDR1 reads MNHEY; CDR2 reads SMNVEV (reference sequence). The CDR3 consists of 14 residues. Between the trimmed V and J ends, which lost 2 bases and 1 base, there was a span of 6 bases. CDR3 amino acids: CASSLGTSNQPQHF. CDR3 sequence (DNA): TGTGCCAGCAGTTTAGGGACCAGCAATCAGCCCCAGCATTTT.

This sequence joins TRBV20-1 and TRBJ2-7; possible D gene TRBD1, 5 bases. CDR1 is DFQATT, CDR2 SNEGSKA, per germline (reference sequence). V was cut by 7 bases and J by 5 bases, with 18 bases left in between. The CDR3 length is 13 residues. CDR3 sequence: CSVEKGDQDEQYF. In DNA, the CDR3 is TGCAGTGTCGAGAAAGGGGATCAGGACGAGCAGTACTTC.

The rearrangement links TRBV7-9 to TRBJ1-1, with TRBD1 as a possible D gene (5 bases). V lost 5 bases, J lost 1 base, and 11 bases lay in between. Looked up from germline, CDR1 is SEHNR and CDR2 is FQNEAQ (reference sequence). The CDR3 is 14 amino acids. CDR3 coding DNA: TGTGCCAGCAGCCCGGGACGGACGAACACTGAAGCTTTCTTT. Translated, it gives CASSPGRTNTEAFF.

CDR3 nucleotide sequence: TGTGCCTGGAGCTCAAGCGGGGGGGCCCGGGAGACCCAGTACTTC. Its protein product is CAWSSSGGARETQYF. The chain couples TRBV30 to TRBJ2-5; 10 bases fit TRBD2. The V gene's germline CDR1 is GTSNPN and CDR2 SVGIG (reference sequence). Germline trimming cut 3 bases from V and 5 bases from J; bases unmatched to any gene: 9. This CDR3 is built from 15 residues. The full variable domain, in which reference TRBV30 and TRBJ2-5 provide the parts outside the CDR3, is SQTIHQWPATLVQPVGSPLSLECTVEGTSNPNLYWYRQAAGRGLQLLFYSVGIGQISSEVPQNLSASRPQDRQFILSSKKLLLSDSGFYLCAWSSSGGARETQYFGPGTRLLVL.

The chain couples TRBV19 to TRBJ1-2; D remains ambiguous. The CDR3 has 13 amino acids. Deletions cut 3 bases from V and 4 bases from J, with 9 bases between. Germline CDR1 LNHDA, CDR2 SQIVND (reference sequence). The CDR3 DNA reads TGTGCCAGTAGTATCGGACTGCCCTATGGCTACACCTTC. It is translated as CASSIGLPYGYTF.

This clonotype was counted at least ten times. The chain employs TRBV5-1 and TRBJ2-5; 7 nucleotides align to TRBD1. The CDR3 length is 15 residues. After removal of 4 bases from V and 1 base from J, the junction contained 7 bases not matched to a gene. Germline V gene data show CDR1 as SGHRS and CDR2 as YFSETQ. CDR3 protein: CASSRDRVVQETQYF. The CDR3 region has the DNA TGCGCCAGCAGCCGAGACAGGGTGGTCCAAGAGACCCAGTACTTC.

This clonotype was seen at least ten times. The J gene is TRBJ1-1, the V gene TRBV7-2; D possibly corresponds to TRBD1 (6 bases). The V gene lost 2 bases and the J gene lost 5 bases, with 12 bases spanning the gap. Germline CDR1 reads SGHTA; CDR2 reads FQGNSA. The CDR3 spans 14 residues. This chain's CDR3 is CASSLLQGITEAFF. The CDR3 DNA sequence: TGTGCCAGCAGCTTACTTCAGGGGATTACTGAAGCTTTCTTT.

This clonotype was observed many times. V is TRBV5-1 and J is TRBJ1-5; TRBD1 aligns across 7 bases. CDR1 and CDR2 from the germline V gene are SGHRS and YFSETQ. This CDR3 region has 14 residues. V shed 3 bases and J 3 bases; nucleotides not matched to a gene: 3. This CDR3 reads CASSSGQNNQPQHF. The CDR3 DNA is TGCGCCAGCAGCTCGGGACAGAACAATCAGCCCCAGCATTTT. Full variable domain (outside the CDR3, taken from reference TRBV5-1 and TRBJ1-5): KAGVTQTPRYLIKTRGQQVTLSCSPISGHRSVSWYQQTPGQGLQFLFEYFSETQRNKGNFPGRFSGRQFSNSRSEMNVSTLELGDSALYLCASSSGQNNQPQHFGDGTRLSIL.

This clonotype was counted only a few times. CDR3 amino acids: CASSLVGGVSSYEQYF. CDR3 sequence (DNA): TGTGCCAGCAGCCTGGTCGGAGGTGTGAGCTCCTACGAGCAGTACTTC. The V gene is TRBV7-9, the J gene TRBJ2-7; weak D call: TRBD2 (5 bases). Per germline, CDR1 SEHNR and CDR2 FQNEAQ (reference sequence). Between the trimmed V and J ends, which lost 5 bases and 0 bases, there was a span of 17 bases. The CDR3 has 16 residues.

In this sample, this clonotype turned up many times. J is TRBJ1-2 and V is TRBV6-2 or TRBV6-3; D gene unclear. Germline V gene sequence: CDR1 MNHEY, CDR2 SVGEGT. V was cut by 6 bases and J by 5 bases, with 7 bases left in between. CDR3 length equals 11 residues. As DNA, the CDR3 is TGTGCCAGCAGCCCACGGTATGGCTACACCTTC. This translates into CASSPRYGYTF.

This clonotype has just a few counts. The V call is TRBV2, the J call TRBJ2-7; D gene uncertain. The V gene's germline CDR1 is SNHLY and CDR2 FYNNEI. The CDR3 spans 11 residues. The V and J ends lost 6 bases and 1 base respectively, with 4 bases between them. The CDR3 sequence: CASRPSYEQYF. CDR3 nucleotides: TGTGCCAGCAGACCTTCCTACGAGCAGTACTTC.

This clonotype was detected many times. This sequence joins TRBV6-5 and TRBJ1-2; TRBD1 might be the D (5 bases). This CDR3 has 13 residues. Germline lookup yields CDR1 MNHEY and CDR2 SVGAGI. Trimming left V 11 bases short and J 6 bases short, with 19 bases between. The CDR3 DNA follows: TGTGCCGACAGCCAATGGGGGGACGATGGCTACACCTTC. As protein: CADSQWGDDGYTF.

In its sample, this clonotype was seen many times. The V and J genes are TRBV20-1 and TRBJ2-7, with TRBD2 identical over 15 bases. Trimming cost V 6 bases and J 3 bases; bases outside gene matches: 12. This CDR3 comprises 17 residues. The germline CDR1 and CDR2 sequences are DFQATT and SNEGSKA (reference sequence). The CDR3: CSATSGTSGGLVYEQYF. The CDR3 bases are TGCAGTGCCACGTCCGGGACTAGCGGGGGGCTGGTCTACGAGCAGTACTTC.

In this sample, this clonotype turned up a few times. The J gene is TRBJ2-7, the V gene TRBV3-1; no definite D call. CDR1 and CDR2 (germline): LGHDT, YNNKEL (reference sequence). The CDR3 totals 15 residues. Trimming removed 0 bases at V and 2 bases at J, with 11 bases between. The CDR3 loop reads CASSQDAGPPYEQYF. As DNA, the CDR3 is TGTGCCAGCAGCCAAGACGCAGGACCCCCCTACGAGCAGTACTTC.

This clonotype was recorded a few times. The chain carries TRBV11-2 and TRBJ1-1; D is ambiguous. The V end was cut by 3 bases, the J end by 1 base, with 3 bases between. Germline V lookup: CDR1 SGHAT, CDR2 FQNNGV. The length of the CDR3 is 12 residues. The CDR3: CASSLQNTEAFF. CDR3 DNA sequence: TGTGCCAGCAGCTTGCAGAACACTGAAGCTTTCTTT.

This clonotype has more than one count but fewer than ten. This chain connects TRBV5-1 to TRBJ1-1, with 9 positions matching TRBD1. This CDR3 has 15 residues. Germline values: CDR1 SGHRS, CDR2 YFSETQ. The J segment lost 0 bases and the V segment lost 0 bases, leaving 0 bases of the junction unmatched. The CDR3 DNA reads TGCGCCAGCAGCTTGGGGGACAGGGTGAACACTGAAGCTTTCTTT. It yields the protein CASSLGDRVNTEAFF.

This chain links TRBV28 with TRBJ2-6; the D is unclear. With 5 bases removed from V and 4 bases from J, the gap between germline ends came to 9 bases. Germline CDR1 and CDR2: MDHEN and SYDVKM. This CDR3 has 14 amino acids. The CDR3 sequence: CASSPPMGANVLTF. CDR3 DNA sequence: TGTGCCAGCAGTCCCCCGATGGGGGCCAACGTCCTGACTTTC.